This T cell receptor (beta chain) was recovered during a study of post-analysis software for immune sequencing data. Study information: In terms of disease course, relapsing-remitting, secondary progressive and progressive-relapsing multiple sclerosis were included. Findings and limits, study-wide: Comparison of patients with controls showed five TRBV segments more frequent in patients, TRBV5-6, TRBV5-1 and TRBV20-1 among them. The study found significantly lower normalized Chao1 diversity in multiple sclerosis patients than in controls.

CDR3 length: 15 residues. Deletions cut 2 bases from V and 2 bases from J, with 13 bases between. Germline V gene lookup returns CDR1 SGHRS and CDR2 YFSETQ. TCR beta cDNA libraries had unique molecular identifiers. TCRdb recomputed calls from the PCR reads with MiXCR, one row per CDR3 protein. The data show approximately 690,000 distinct CDR3 sequences, over 45% seen once. This clonotype was observed a handful of times. No antigen is known for it. This clonotype was sampled from a girl aged 2 to 10 with multiple sclerosis. The V and J genes are TRBV5-1 and TRBJ1-2; the D gene is possibly TRBD1 (5 bases). The sample was blood. CDR3 residues: CASSLSGPLNYGYTF. In DNA, the CDR3 is TGCGCCAGCAGCTTATCAGGGCCTTTAAACTATGGCTACACCTTC.